The present T cell receptor (beta chain) was sequenced within a study of CD8 T cells in ankylosing spondylitis. Whole-study findings and limits: Ankylosing spondylitis blood appeared to carry a characteristic TCR beta motif of roughly eight highly homologous variants.

This clonotype has just a few counts. The target antigen is unknown. Molecular-barcoded quantitative 5'-RACE produced these TCR beta libraries. TCRdb re-called the 5' RACE reads with MiXCR, one entry per CDR3 protein. Of under 850,000 distinct CDR3 sequences listed, roughly 19% were seen once; the top ten hold under 20%. The germline gives CDR1 SGHAT, CDR2 FQNNGV. V shed 1 base, J shed 6 bases, and the junction held 5 bases outside the gene matches. The CDR3 is made up of 15 amino acids. The V gene is TRBV11-2, the J gene TRBJ2-1, with 8 nucleotides matching TRBD2. This receptor was taken from a male donor with ankylosing spondylitis. The source material was blood, either unsorted or a sorted T cell fraction (not recorded which). DNA for the CDR3: TGTGCCAGCAGCTTAGGGACTAGCCGCTCCAATGAGCAGTTCTTC. It is translated as CASSLGTSRSNEQFF.